This passage covers 14 T cell receptor beta chains from one sample sequenced in a study of cytomegalovirus exposure and HLA in healthy donors. With 60 Vbeta and 13 Jbeta primers, the PCR was carried out. Sequencing was performed with immunoSEQ multiplex PCR; in TCRdb, only in-frame clones are kept and a portion is missing. In the table there are under 150,000 clones, under 85% of which are singletons. What was sequenced was PBMCs. Receptor source: a boy between 5 and 17 years old in good health and CMV-seronegative.

This chain links TRBV15 with TRBJ1-2; D may be TRBD1 (5 bases). Trimming shortened V by 8 bases and J by 3 bases, and 16 bases separated the two germline ends. The germline CDR1 and CDR2 sequences are LNHNV and YYDKDF (reference sequence). CDR3 size: 14 residues. The CDR3 loop reads CATQGGALDYGYTF. CDR3 sequence (DNA): TGTGCCACCCAGGGAGGGGCCCTTGACTATGGCTACACCTTC.

With regard to this clone: Other DNA sequences from this sample encode an identical CDR3 as well. The chain recombines TRBV18 with TRBJ2-1, with TRBD2 as a possible D gene (7 bases). The germline V gene has CDR1 KGHSH and CDR2 LQKENI. The ends were cut back, 3 bases at V and 0 bases at J, with 9 bases in the middle. This CDR3 region has 15 residues. The CDR3 sequence is CASSPGGGSYNEQFF. The CDR3 region has the DNA TGTGCCAGCTCACCGGGAGGGGGCTCCTACAATGAGCAGTTCTTC. Drawing the rest from reference TRBV18 and TRBJ2-1, the complete variable domain is NAGVMQNPRHLVRRRGQEARLRCSPMKGHSHVYWYRQLPEEGLKFMVYLQKENIIDESGMPKERFSAEFPKEGPSILRIQQVVRGDSAAYFCASSPGGGSYNEQFFGPGTRLTVL.

The chain recombines TRBV9 with TRBJ2-3, with D possibly being TRBD2 (5 bases). Per the germline V gene, CDR1 is SGDLS and CDR2 is YYNGEE. The CDR3 runs 12 residues. V lost 1 base and J lost 6, with 6 bases in between. DNA of the CDR3: TGTGCCAGCAGCGTAAGAGGGGATACGCAGTATTTT. Its protein product is CASSVRGDTQYF.

This chain connects TRBV15 to TRBJ2-3; D is possibly TRBD2 (7 bases). Germline V gene lookup returns CDR1 LNHNV and CDR2 YYDKDF (reference sequence). The CDR3 loop spans 13 amino acids. V was pared by 1 base and J by 8 bases, with 10 bases between. CDR3 amino acids: CATSRGGGVTQYF. The DNA of the CDR3 is TGTGCCACCAGCAGAGGAGGGGGGGTTACGCAGTATTTT.

The rearrangement uses TRBV4-3 and TRBJ2-1; 11 positions match TRBD2. With V trimmed by 3 bases and J by 4 bases, 2 bases remained unmatched. Germline loops: CDR1 LGHNA, CDR2 YSLEER. CDR3 size: 15 residues. The CDR3 protein is CASSQLAGGYNEQFF. The CDR3 DNA follows: TGCGCCAGCAGCCAGCTAGCGGGAGGTTACAATGAGCAGTTCTTC.

As for this clone: At one end the junction does not follow the germline gene, possibly because of a read error. The V gene is TRBV5-1, the J gene TRBJ1-6; D not certain. The germline gives CDR1 SGHRS, CDR2 YFSETQ. The CDR3 is made up of 14 amino acids. The CDR3 nucleotides read TGTGCCAGCAGCTTGGCTTCCTTTAATTCACCCCTCCACTTT. Its protein is CASSLASFNSPLHF.

The rearrangement joins TRBV5-1 to TRBJ2-1, with 11 nucleotides matching TRBD2. The length of the CDR3 is 16 residues. Per germline, CDR1 SGHRS and CDR2 YFSETQ. The junction had 4 bases not matched to a gene; V was cut back by 3 bases and J by 2 bases. Here the CDR3 reads CASSSGTSGPYNEQFF. The CDR3, as DNA: TGCGCCAGCAGCTCCGGGACTAGCGGACCCTACAATGAGCAGTTCTTC.

The chain couples TRBV7-8 to TRBJ2-7; no definite D call. The CDR3 is made up of 13 amino acids. Trimming removed 0 bases from V and 2 bases from J, with 5 bases in between. CDR1 and CDR2 (germline): SGHVS, FQNEAQ. CDR3 sequence: CASSLAQTYEQYF. The CDR3 DNA reads TGTGCCAGCAGCTTAGCGCAGACCTACGAGCAGTACTTC.

The chain has TRBV13 and TRBJ2-1; TRBD1 agrees at 11 bases. The germline CDR1 and CDR2 sequences are PRHDT and FYEKMQ (reference sequence). Losses at the gene ends were 3 bases for V and 8 bases for J; bases not matched to a gene: 6. CDR3 length: 15 amino acids. As DNA, the CDR3 is TGTGCCAGCAGCTTGGGACAGGGGGTCGGCGATGAGCAGTTCTTC. Protein product: CASSLGQGVGDEQFF. The variable domain in full, completed from reference TRBV13 and TRBJ2-1, reads AAGVIQSPRHLIKEKRETATLKCYPIPRHDTVYWYQQGPGQDPQFLISFYEKMQSDKGSIPDRFSAQQFSDYHSELNMSSLELGDSALYFCASSLGQGVGDEQFFGPGTRLTVL.

This clone was recorded a few times. The rearrangement links TRBV25-1 to TRBJ1-2, with a tentative D call TRBD1 (5 bases). CDR1 and CDR2 from the germline V gene are MGHDK and SYGVNS. The ends were cut back, 8 bases at V and 10 bases at J, with 14 bases in the middle. The CDR3 consists of 11 residues. The CDR3 loop reads CASSVGDAYTF. CDR3 sequence (DNA): TGTGCCAGCTCTGTAGGGGATGCCTACACCTTC.

V is TRBV6-5 and J is TRBJ1-3; unclear D gene. V was clipped by 6 bases and J by 0 bases, with 6 bases between them. This CDR3 contains 13 residues. The V gene's germline CDR1 is MNHEY and CDR2 SVGAGI. Here the CDR3 DNA reads TGTGCCAGCAGGCCGAGCTCTGGAAACACCATATATTTT. Its translation: CASRPSSGNTIYF.

The rearrangement links TRBV4-3 to TRBJ2-1, with 7 nucleotides matching TRBD2. V lost 6 bases, J lost 0 bases, and 8 bases stayed unmatched. The CDR3 contains 16 residues. CDR1 and CDR2 from the germline V gene are LGHNA and YSLEER. The CDR3 sequence is CASRLNLAASYNEQFF. The CDR3 coding sequence is TGCGCCAGCAGACTAAATCTAGCGGCCTCCTACAATGAGCAGTTCTTC.

The rearrangement joins TRBV5-5 to TRBJ2-7, with D perhaps matching TRBD1 (5 bases). The length of the CDR3 is 15 residues. With 3 bases removed from V and 5 bases from J, the gap between germline ends came to 18 bases. CDR1 SGHKS and CDR2 YYEKEE come from the germline V gene (reference sequence). Here the CDR3 reads CASSSSRVLGDEQYF. The CDR3 DNA is TGTGCCAGCAGCTCTTCTCGGGTATTAGGGGACGAGCAGTACTTC. Full variable domain (rest looked up from reference TRBV5-5 and TRBJ2-7): DAGVTQSPTHLIKTRGQQVTLRCSPISGHKSVSWYQQVLGQGPQFIFQYYEKEERGRGNFPDRFSARQFPNYSSELNVNALLLGDSALYLCASSSSRVLGDEQYFGPGTRLTVT.

V is TRBV7-9 and J is TRBJ2-7; D gene ambiguous. V was pared by 1 base and J by 5 bases, with 6 bases between. CDR3 length: 12 residues. CDR1 is SEHNR and CDR2 is FQNEAQ in the germline V gene (reference sequence). CDR3 loop: CASSLDLNEQYF. The DNA for the CDR3 is TGTGCCAGCAGCTTAGACCTAAACGAGCAGTACTTC.